Below are 9 T cell receptor beta chains sequenced from a single sample in a study of OX40 agonist ivuxolimab in advanced cancers. This table comes from immunoSEQ multiplex PCR, and its TCRdb copy is limited to in-frame clones, with some not included. Counted here are about 88,000 clones, under 85% occurring once; the ten biggest clones make up 3.5% to 4%. The specimen comprised CD4+ or CD8+ T cells sorted from blood, sampled in a trial of the OX40 agonist ivuxolimab. The receptors come from an adult with an advanced solid tumor such as melanoma, head and neck, liver or kidney cancer.

The chain is built from TRBV9 and TRBJ2-2; D is uncertain. This CDR3 is built from 17 residues. Germline CDR1 SGDLS, CDR2 YYNGEE. V lost 3 bases, J lost 1 base, and 16 bases lay in between. Here the CDR3 reads CASSARPTALNTGELFF. CDR3 coding DNA: TGTGCCAGCAGCGCTAGACCGACCGCCCTGAACACCGGGGAGCTGTTTTTT.

The chain employs TRBV28 and TRBJ2-3; D not certain. This CDR3 has 10 amino acids. CDR1 is MDHEN and CDR2 is SYDVKM in the germline V gene. V was trimmed by 3 bases and J by 8 bases, leaving 3 bases between them. The chain's CDR3 is CASSFGTQYF. In DNA, the CDR3 is TGTGCCAGCAGTTTCGGTACGCAGTATTTT.

This sequence joins TRBV2 and TRBJ1-2; D not certain. The CDR3 is 12 amino acids. CDR1 is SNHLY and CDR2 is FYNNEI in the germline V gene. Between the trimmed V and J ends, which lost 8 bases and 8 bases, there was a span of 15 bases. CDR3 DNA sequence: TGTGCCAGCCACACGGATCCTTGGGGCTACACCTTC. It codes for CASHTDPWGYTF.

A word on this clone: The germline gene is not matched at one end of the junction; a read error may be the cause. Other DNA variants within this sample encode the same CDR3. The CDR3 DNA reads as TGTGCCAGCAGGATAACAGAAATAGAAGCCTTCTTT. Translation gives CASRITEIEAFF. This sequence joins TRBV28 and TRBJ1-1, with D uncertain. CDR1 is MDHEN, CDR2 SYDVKM, per germline. The CDR3 runs 12 residues.

The chain has TRBV7-9 and TRBJ2-3, with D possibly TRBD2 on 6 matching bases. V dropped 6 bases and J dropped 3 bases, with 13 bases sitting between them. Per the germline V gene, CDR1 is SEHNR and CDR2 is FQNEAQ (reference sequence). The CDR3 has 14 amino acids. The CDR3 reads CASSLTSVTDTQYF. CDR3 in DNA: TGTGCCAGCAGTTTGACTAGTGTGACAGATACGCAGTATTTT. The full variable domain, its missing parts supplied by reference TRBV7-9 and TRBJ2-3, is DTGVSQNPRHKITKRGQNVTFRCDPISEHNRLYWYRQTLGQGPEFLTYFQNEAQLEKSRLLSDRFSAERPKGSFSTLEIQRTEQGDSAMYLCASSLTSVTDTQYFGPGTRLTVL.

This clone was picked up a small number of times. The germline gene is not matched at one end of the junction; a read error may be the cause. The chain has TRBV10-1 and TRBJ2-1, with a weak D call TRBD2 (6 bases). This CDR3 comprises 16 residues. Germline V gene sequence: CDR1 WNHNN, CDR2 SYGVQD (reference sequence). The CDR3, as DNA: TGCGCCGGCAGCTCCGGGACTTTCGAGCAGTACAATGAGCAGTTCTTC. It is translated as CAGSSGTFEQYNEQFF.

V and J are TRBV7-9 and TRBJ2-7; 9 nucleotides match TRBD1. In germline, CDR1 is SEHNR, CDR2 FQNEAQ (reference sequence). The CDR3 sequence is 15 residues long. With 5 bases clipped from V and 6 bases from J, the junction kept 11 bases outside the gene matches. CDR3 sequence (DNA): TGTGCCAGCAGCGAGAGGGGACAGGGAGGCTCCGAGCAGTACTTC. It translates to CASSERGQGGSEQYF.

The chain combines TRBV7-2 with TRBJ1-3; the match to TRBD1 covers 10 bases. The germline V gene encodes CDR1 SGHTA and CDR2 FQGNSA. V trimming: 3 bases; J trimming: 4 bases; junction bases outside the gene matches: 9. CDR3 length: 17 amino acids. The CDR3: CASSFWTGGYLGNTIYF. CDR3 nucleotide sequence: TGTGCCAGCAGCTTTTGGACAGGGGGTTATCTCGGAAACACCATATATTTT.

This rearrangement joins TRBV18 to TRBJ1-1; TRBD1 agrees at 9 bases. The CDR3 is 13 amino acids. J was trimmed by 11 bases and V by 2 bases; bases with no gene match: 6. Germline V gives CDR1 KGHSH, CDR2 LQKENI. In DNA form, the CDR3 reads TGTGCCAGCTCACCAGGGACAGGGCGGGAGGCTTTCTTT. Amino acid sequence: CASSPGTGREAFF. Full variable domain (missing parts from reference TRBV18 and TRBJ1-1): NAGVMQNPRHLVRRRGQEARLRCSPMKGHSHVYWYRQLPEEGLKFMVYLQKENIIDESGMPKERFSAEFPKEGPSILRIQQVVRGDSAAYFCASSPGTGREAFFGQGTRLTVV.